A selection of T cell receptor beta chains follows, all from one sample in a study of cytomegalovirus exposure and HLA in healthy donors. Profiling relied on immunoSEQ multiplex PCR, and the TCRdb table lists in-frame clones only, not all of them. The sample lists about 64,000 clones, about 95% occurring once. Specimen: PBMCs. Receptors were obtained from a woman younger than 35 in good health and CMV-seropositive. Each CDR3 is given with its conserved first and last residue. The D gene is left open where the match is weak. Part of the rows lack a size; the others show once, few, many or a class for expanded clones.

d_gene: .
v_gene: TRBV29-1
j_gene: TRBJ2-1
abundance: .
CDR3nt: TGCAGCGCGCATCAGATCAATGAGCAGTTCTTC
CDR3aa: CSAHQINEQFF

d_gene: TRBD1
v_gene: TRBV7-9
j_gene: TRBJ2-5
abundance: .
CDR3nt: TGTGCCAGCAGCCCCGGACAGGGGACTTATCTAAGAGAGACCCAGTACTTC
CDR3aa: CASSPGQGTYLRETQYF

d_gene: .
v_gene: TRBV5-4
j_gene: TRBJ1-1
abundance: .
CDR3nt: TGTGCCAGCAGCCCACCTACAGGGATGAACACTGAAGCTTTCTTT
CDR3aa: CASSPPTGMNTEAFF

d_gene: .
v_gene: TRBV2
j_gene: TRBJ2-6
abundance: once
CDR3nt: TGTGCCAGCAGCCTAGAACCTGGGGCCAACGTCCTGACTTTC
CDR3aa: CASSLEPGANVLTF

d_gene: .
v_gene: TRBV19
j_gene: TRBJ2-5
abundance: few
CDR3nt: TGTGCCAGTAGGAGTGGTATGGAGACCCAGTACTTC
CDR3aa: CASRSGMETQYF

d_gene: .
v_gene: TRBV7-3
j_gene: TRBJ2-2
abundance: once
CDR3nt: TGTGCCAGCAGCATGAAGGGACAAGGGACCGGGGAGCTGTTTTTT
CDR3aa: CASSMKGQGTGELFF

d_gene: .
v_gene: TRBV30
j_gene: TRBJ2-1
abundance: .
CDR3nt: TGTGCCTGGAGCCGTGGCCGCGGTGAGCAGTTCTTC
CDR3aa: CAWSRGRGEQFF

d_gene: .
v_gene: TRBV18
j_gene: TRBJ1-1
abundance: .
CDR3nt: TGTGCCAGCTCCCAGCGGGGGGGGACCCCTGAAGCTTTCTTT
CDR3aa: CASSQRGGTPEAFF

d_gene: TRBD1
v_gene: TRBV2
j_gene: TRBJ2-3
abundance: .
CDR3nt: TGTGCCAGCGGACAGGGGGCGGCAGATACGCAGTATTTT
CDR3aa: CASGQGAADTQYF

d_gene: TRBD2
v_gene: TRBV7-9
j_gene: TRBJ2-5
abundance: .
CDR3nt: TGTGCCAGCAGCCATCAGACTAGCGGCCCCTTTCAGGAGACCCAGTACTTC
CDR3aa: CASSHQTSGPFQETQYF

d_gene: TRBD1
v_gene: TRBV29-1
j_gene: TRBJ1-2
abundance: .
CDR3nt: TGCAGCGTTATCCGGGACAGGGGAGGCTACACCTTC
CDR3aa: CSVIRDRGGYTF

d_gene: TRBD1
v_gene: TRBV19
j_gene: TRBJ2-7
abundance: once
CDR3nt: TGTGCCAGTAGTGCCGACAGGGACTACGAGCAGTACTTC
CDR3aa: CASSADRDYEQYF

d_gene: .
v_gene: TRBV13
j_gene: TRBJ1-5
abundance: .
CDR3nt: TGTGCCAGCAGCCCGGGAGTGGGTCAGCCCCAGCATTTT
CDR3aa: CASSPGVGQPQHF

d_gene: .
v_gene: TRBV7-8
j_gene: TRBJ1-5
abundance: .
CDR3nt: TGTGCCAGCAGCAGGGTTTTGGGGGGTCAGCCCCAGCATTTT
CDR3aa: CASSRVLGGQPQHF

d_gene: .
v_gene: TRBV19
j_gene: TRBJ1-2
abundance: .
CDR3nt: TGTGCCAGTAGTATCTTGGCCGGGGGGGTGGACTATGGCTACACCTTC
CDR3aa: CASSILAGGVDYGYTF

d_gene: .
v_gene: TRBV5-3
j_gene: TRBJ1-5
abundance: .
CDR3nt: TGTGCCAGAAGCTCCCCAGGGGAGCAGCCCCAGCATTTT
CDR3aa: CARSSPGEQPQHF

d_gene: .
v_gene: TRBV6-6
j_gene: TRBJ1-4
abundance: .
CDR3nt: TGTGCCAGCAGTTACGCCAGGGTAAAGGCCTTT
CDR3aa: CASSYARVKAF

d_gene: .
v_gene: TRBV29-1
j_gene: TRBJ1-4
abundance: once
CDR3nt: TGCAGCGTTGGGGGCGGGAGGGAAAAACTGTTTTTT
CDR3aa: CSVGGGREKLFF

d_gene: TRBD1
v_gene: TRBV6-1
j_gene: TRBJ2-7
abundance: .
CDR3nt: TGTGCCAGCAGTGCCCTGGGGGACAGCTACGAGCAGTACTTC
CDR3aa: CASSALGDSYEQYF

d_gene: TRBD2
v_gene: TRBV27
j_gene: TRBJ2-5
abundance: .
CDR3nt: TGTGCCAGCAGTTTAATGGGGACTAGCGGCCTTAGGGTTGAGACCCAGTACTTC
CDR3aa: CASSLMGTSGLRVETQYF

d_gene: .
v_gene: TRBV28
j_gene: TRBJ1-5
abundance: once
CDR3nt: TGTGCCAGCAGTTTACCCGAGAGCAATCAGCCCCAGCATTTT
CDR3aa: CASSLPESNQPQHF

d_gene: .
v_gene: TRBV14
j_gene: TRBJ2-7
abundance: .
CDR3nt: TGTGCCAGCAGCCAAGATTGGCAGGGTCCAAGCTACGAGCAGTACTTC
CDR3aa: CASSQDWQGPSYEQYF

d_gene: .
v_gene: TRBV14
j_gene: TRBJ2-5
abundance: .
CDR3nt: TGTGCCAGCAGCCACACGGGTCGGCGGCAAGAGACCCAGTACTTC
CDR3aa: CASSHTGRRQETQYF

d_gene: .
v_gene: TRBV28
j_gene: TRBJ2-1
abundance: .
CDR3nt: TGTGCCAGCGGTAAGGACAGCAATGAGCAGTTCTTC
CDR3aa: CASGKDSNEQFF

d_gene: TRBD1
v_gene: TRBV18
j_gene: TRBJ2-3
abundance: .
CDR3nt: TGTGCCAGCTCACCCTGGACAGGGGAGGCAGATACGCAGTATTTT
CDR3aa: CASSPWTGEADTQYF

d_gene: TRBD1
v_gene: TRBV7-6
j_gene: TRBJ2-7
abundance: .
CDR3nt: TGTGCCAGCAGCAAGGACAGGGCTTCCTACGAGCAGTACTTC
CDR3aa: CASSKDRASYEQYF

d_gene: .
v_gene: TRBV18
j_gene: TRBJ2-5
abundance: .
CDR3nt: TGTGCCAGCTCAGGGAGTCGGGGGGCTGAAGAGACCCAGTACTTC
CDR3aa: CASSGSRGAEETQYF

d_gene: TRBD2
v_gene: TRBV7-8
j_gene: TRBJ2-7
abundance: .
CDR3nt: TGTGCCAGCAGCTTAAATCCTAGCGGGGGTTACGAGCAGTACTTC
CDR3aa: CASSLNPSGGYEQYF

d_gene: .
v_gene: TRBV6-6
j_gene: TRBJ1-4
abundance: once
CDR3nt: TGTGCCAGCAGTTACACTACAGGGCCCCGGAGTGAAAAACTGTTTTTT
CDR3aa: CASSYTTGPRSEKLFF

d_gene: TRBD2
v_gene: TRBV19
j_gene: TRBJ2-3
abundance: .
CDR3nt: TGTGCCAGTAGTCCACCCCCGCGGGAGAGCACAGATACGCAGTATTTT
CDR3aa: CASSPPPRESTDTQYF

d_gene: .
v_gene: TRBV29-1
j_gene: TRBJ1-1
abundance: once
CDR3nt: TGCAGCGTTTTTAAAGGGAGGATGGACACTGAAGCTTTCTTT
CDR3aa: CSVFKGRMDTEAFF

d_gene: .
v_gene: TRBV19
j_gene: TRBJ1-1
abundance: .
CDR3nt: TGTGCCAGTATGATGAACCCTCGCGGTGAAGCTTTCTTT
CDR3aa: CASMMNPRGEAFF

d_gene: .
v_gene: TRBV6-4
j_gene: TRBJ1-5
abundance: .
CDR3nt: TGTGCCAGCAGTGAATTGGGGGGAGGTCAGCCCCAGCATTTT
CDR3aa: CASSELGGGQPQHF

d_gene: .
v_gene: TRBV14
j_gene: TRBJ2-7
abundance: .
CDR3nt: TGTGCCAGCAGCCAAATGTACGCAGGGCCCTACGAGCAGTACTTC
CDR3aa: CASSQMYAGPYEQYF

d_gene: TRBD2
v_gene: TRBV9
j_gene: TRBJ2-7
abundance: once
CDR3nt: TGTGCCAGCAGCGTAGAAGCTAGCGGGACTGCCGAGCAGTACTTC
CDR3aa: CASSVEASGTAEQYF

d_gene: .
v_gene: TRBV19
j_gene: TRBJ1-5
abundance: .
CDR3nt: TGTGCCAGTAGTATGGGACACCTATATGGCAATCAGCCCCAGCATTTT
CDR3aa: CASSMGHLYGNQPQHF

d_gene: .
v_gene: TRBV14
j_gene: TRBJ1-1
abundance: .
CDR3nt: TGTGCCAGCAGTCCCACAGGGAGGAACACTGAAGCTTTCTTT
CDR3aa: CASSPTGRNTEAFF

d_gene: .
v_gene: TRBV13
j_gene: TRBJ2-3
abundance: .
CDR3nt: TGTGCCAGCAGCTTTGATCTTGGCGGGACGGCGCAGTATTTT
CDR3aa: CASSFDLGGTAQYF

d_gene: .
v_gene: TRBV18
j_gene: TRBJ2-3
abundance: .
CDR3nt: TGTGCCAGCTCACCACCAACGGCGGTCCAGCAGCTACCTAGCACAGATACGCAGTATTTT
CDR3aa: CASSPPTAVQQLPSTDTQYF

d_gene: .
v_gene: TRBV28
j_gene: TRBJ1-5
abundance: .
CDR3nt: TGTGCCAGCAGGGTACAGGGCAGCAATCAGCCCCAGCATTTT
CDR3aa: CASRVQGSNQPQHF

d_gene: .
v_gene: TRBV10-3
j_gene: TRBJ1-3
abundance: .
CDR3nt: TGTGCCATCGCTTTTCAGGTACCTGGAAACACCATATATTTT
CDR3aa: CAIAFQVPGNTIYF

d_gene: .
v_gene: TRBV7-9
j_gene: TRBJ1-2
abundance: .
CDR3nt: TGTGCCAGCAGGGCAGACACGTATGGCTACACCTTC
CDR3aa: CASRADTYGYTF

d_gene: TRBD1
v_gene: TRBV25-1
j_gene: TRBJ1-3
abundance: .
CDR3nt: TGTGCCACCGCGTTACAGGGGGCATCATCTTCTGGAAACACCATATATTTT
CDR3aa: CATALQGASSSGNTIYF

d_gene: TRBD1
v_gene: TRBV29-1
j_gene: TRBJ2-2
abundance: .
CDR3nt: TGCAGCGCCGGGACAGTTGGCGGGGAGCTGTTTTTT
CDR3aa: CSAGTVGGELFF

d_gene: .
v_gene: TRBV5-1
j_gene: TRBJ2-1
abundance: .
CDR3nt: TGCGCCAGCAGAACCGACAGTTACTCCTACAATGAGCAGTTCTTC
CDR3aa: CASRTDSYSYNEQFF

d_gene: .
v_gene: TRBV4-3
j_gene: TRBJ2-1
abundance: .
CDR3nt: TGCGCCAGCAGCCACCGTCCGGGGTCTGTGTTGGATGAGCAGTTCTTC
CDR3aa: CASSHRPGSVLDEQFF

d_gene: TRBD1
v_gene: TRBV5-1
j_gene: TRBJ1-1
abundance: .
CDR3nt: TGCGCCAGCAGCTTGTTGACGGACAGGTCGAACACTGAAGCTTTCTTT
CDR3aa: CASSLLTDRSNTEAFF

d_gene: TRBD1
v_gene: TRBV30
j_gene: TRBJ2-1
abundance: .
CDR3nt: TGTGCCTGGGCACGACCTCCTGTAGGGGGCAACAGGGACAATGAGCAGTTCTTC
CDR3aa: CAWARPPVGGNRDNEQFF

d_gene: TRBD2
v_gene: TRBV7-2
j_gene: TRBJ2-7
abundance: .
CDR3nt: TGTGCCAGCAGCTTAGAAGCGGGGCCCTCCTACGAGCAGTACTTC
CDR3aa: CASSLEAGPSYEQYF

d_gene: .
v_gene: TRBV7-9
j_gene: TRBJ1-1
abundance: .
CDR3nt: TGTGCCAGCAGCCAACCCCCCCCTGGAGGAGATTGGACTGAAGCTTTCTTT
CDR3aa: CASSQPPPGGDWTEAFF